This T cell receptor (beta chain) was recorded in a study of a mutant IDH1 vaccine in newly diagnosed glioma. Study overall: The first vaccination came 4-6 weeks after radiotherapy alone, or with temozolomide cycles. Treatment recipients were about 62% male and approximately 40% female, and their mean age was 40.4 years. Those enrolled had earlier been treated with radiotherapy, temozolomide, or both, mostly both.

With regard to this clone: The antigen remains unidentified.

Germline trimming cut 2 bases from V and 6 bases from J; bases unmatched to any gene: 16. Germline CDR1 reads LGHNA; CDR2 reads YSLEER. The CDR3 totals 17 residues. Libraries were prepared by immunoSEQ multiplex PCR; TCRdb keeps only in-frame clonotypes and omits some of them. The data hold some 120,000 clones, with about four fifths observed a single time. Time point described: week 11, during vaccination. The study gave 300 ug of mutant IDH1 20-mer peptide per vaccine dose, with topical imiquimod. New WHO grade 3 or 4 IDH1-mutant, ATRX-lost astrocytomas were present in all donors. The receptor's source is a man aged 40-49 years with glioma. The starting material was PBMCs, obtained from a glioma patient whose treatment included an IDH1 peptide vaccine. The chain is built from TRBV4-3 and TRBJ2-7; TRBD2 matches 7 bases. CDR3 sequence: CASSQSALAGVVGEQYF. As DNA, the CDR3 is TGCGCCAGCAGCCAATCCGCCTTAGCGGGCGTGGTCGGCGAGCAGTACTTC.